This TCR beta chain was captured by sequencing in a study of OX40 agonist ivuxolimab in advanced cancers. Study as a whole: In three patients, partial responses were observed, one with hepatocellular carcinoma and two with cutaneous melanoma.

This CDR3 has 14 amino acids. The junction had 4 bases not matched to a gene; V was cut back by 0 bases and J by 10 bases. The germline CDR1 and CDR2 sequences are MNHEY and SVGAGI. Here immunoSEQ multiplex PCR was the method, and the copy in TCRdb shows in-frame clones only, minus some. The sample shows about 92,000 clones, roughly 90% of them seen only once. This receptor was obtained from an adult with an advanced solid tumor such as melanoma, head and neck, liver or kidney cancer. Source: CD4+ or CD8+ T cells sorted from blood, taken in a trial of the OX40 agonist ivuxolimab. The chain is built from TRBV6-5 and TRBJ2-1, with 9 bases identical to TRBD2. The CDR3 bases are TGTGCCAGCAGTTACTCGACTAGCGGCTACGAGCAGTTCTTC. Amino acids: CASSYSTSGYEQFF.